The sequence of this T cell receptor (beta chain) was determined in a study of T cell responses to AZD1222 COVID-19 vaccine. Overall study findings and caveats: Unmutated variant regions reportedly attract nearly half of all spike-specific TCRs.

The CDR3 runs 12 residues. On this clone: Its cognate antigen is unknown.

Using immunoSEQ multiplex PCR, the repertoire was profiled, and TCRdb retains in-frame clones only, with some absent. The table shows 90,000 to 120,000 clones, with approximately 90% occurring only once. The clonotype originates from an adult who received the AZD1222 COVID-19 vaccine. The V and J genes are TRBV12-3 or TRBV12-4 and TRBJ1-2, with 9 bases identical to TRBD1. The sample in question was peripheral blood, obtained 28 days after the second AZD1222 dose. CDR3 nucleotides: TGTGCTTCAACCGGGACAGGGTATGGCTACACCTTC. It is translated as CASTGTGYGYTF.